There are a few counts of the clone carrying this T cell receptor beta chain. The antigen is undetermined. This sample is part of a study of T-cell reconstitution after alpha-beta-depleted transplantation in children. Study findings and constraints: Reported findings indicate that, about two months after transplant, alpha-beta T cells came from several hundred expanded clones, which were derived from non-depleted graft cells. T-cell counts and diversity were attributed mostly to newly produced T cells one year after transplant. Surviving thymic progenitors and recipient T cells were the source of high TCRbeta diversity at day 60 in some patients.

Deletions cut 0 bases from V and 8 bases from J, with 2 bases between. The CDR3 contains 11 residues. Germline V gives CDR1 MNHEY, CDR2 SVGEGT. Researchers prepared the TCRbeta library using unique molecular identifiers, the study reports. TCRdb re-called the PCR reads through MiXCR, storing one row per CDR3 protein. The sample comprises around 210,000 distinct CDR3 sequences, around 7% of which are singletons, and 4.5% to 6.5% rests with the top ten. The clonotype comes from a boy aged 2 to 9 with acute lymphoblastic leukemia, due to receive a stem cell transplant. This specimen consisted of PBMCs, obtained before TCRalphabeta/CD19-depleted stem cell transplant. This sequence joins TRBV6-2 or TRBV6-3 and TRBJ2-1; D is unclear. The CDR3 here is CASSYSDEQFF. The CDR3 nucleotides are TGTGCCAGCAGTTACTCGGATGAGCAGTTCTTC.